This entry describes one T cell receptor (beta chain). The antigen is not known. Measured with immunoSEQ multiplex PCR; TCRdb has only the in-frame clones, and not every one. The sample shows 100,000 to 120,000 clones, more than 70% of them seen only once. These data are taken from a study of OX40 agonist ivuxolimab in advanced cancers. Findings of the study overall: Normalized T-cell clonal expansion was also low in a subset of nonresponders.

In germline, CDR1 is ENHRY, CDR2 SYGVKD. This CDR3 contains 15 residues. The trim removed 9 bases at V and 4 bases at J, leaving 11 bases unmatched. The sequence derives from an adult with an advanced solid tumor such as melanoma, head and neck, liver or kidney cancer. This sequence joins TRBV10-3 and TRBJ1-1, with 10 bases lining up with TRBD1. The sequenced sample was CD4+ or CD8+ T cells sorted from blood, obtained in a trial of the OX40 agonist ivuxolimab. The CDR3 reads CAIRQGALLSTEAFF. The CDR3 nucleotides are TGTGCCATTCGACAGGGGGCTTTGTTGAGCACTGAAGCTTTCTTT.